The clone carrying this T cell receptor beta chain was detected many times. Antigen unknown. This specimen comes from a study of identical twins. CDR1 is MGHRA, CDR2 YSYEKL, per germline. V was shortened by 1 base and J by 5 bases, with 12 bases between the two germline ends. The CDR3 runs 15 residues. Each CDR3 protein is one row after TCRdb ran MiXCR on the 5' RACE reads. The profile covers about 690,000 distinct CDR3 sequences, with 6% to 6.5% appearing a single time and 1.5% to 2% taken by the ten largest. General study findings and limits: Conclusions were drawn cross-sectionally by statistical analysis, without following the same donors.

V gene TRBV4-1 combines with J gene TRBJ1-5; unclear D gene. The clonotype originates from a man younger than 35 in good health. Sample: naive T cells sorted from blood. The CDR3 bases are TGCGCCAGCAGCCAAGTGTTATTTCAAGATCAGCCCCAGCATTTT. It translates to CASSQVLFQDQPQHF.